This T cell receptor beta chain comes out of a study of PD-L1 blockade in urothelial cancer. Study summary: In 2014, patients got going on atezolizumab, taking 1,200 mg intravenously every 3 weeks. Analyzed time points were 3 weeks (second dose) and 6 weeks after therapy began.

This CDR3 comprises 18 residues. The germline V and J ends were trimmed by 1 base and 0 bases, with 13 bases remaining between them. Germline CDR1 and CDR2: LNHDA and SQIVND (reference sequence). Noted time point: pretreatment peripheral blood. Patients were living with locally advanced or metastatic urothelial carcinoma. Individual patients had between 1 and 8 samples, taken pretreatment and on-treatment. This clone appeared a few times. Clones were sequenced by immunoSEQ multiplex PCR, and TCRdb holds only the in-frame ones, with some missing. This table holds about 81,000 clones, 80% to 90% found once.

The rearrangement uses TRBV19 and TRBJ2-6; D may be TRBD1 (5 bases). The sequences come from PBMCs, collected around atezolizumab (anti-PD-L1) treatment. This receptor was taken from a woman over 75 with urothelial cancer. The CDR3, as DNA: TGTGCCAGTAGTATAGGACAGCTCTCCGACTCTGGGGCCAACGTCCTGACTTTC. Translating it yields CASSIGQLSDSGANVLTF.